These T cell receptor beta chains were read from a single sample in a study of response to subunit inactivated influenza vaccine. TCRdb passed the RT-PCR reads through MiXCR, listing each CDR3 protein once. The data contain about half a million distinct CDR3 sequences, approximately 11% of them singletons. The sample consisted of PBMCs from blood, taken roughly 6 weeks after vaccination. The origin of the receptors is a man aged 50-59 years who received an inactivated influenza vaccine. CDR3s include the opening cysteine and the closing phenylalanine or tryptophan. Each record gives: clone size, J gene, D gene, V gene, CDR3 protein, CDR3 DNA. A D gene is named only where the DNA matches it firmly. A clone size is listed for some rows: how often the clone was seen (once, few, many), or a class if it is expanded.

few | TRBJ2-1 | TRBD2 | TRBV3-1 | CASSQVSGVYYNEQFF | TGTGCCAGCAGCCAGGTCAGCGGGGTTTACTACAATGAGCAGTTCTTC
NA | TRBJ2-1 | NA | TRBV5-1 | CASSPGASNNEQFF | TGCGCCAGCAGCCCGGGGGCCAGTAACAATGAGCAGTTCTTC
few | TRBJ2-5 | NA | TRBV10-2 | CASSRKYQETQYF | TGCGCCAGCAGTAGAAAGTACCAAGAGACCCAGTACTTC
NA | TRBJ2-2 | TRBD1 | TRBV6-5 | CASSYETGGWTGELFF | TGTGCCAGCAGTTACGAAACAGGGGGCTGGACCGGGGAGCTGTTTTTT
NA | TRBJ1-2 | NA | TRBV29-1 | CSVEDLKGSGYTF | TGCAGCGTTGAAGATCTGAAGGGATCTGGCTACACCTTC
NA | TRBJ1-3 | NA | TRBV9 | CASSVALDSGNTIYF | TGTGCCAGCAGCGTAGCGTTGGACTCTGGAAACACCATATATTTT
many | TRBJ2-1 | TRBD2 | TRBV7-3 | CASSLLAGGPDEQFF | TGTGCCAGCAGCTTACTAGCGGGAGGGCCTGATGAGCAGTTCTTC
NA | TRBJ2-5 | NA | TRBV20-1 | CSTSGGGETQYF | TGCAGTACAAGTGGAGGTGGAGAGACCCAGTACTTC
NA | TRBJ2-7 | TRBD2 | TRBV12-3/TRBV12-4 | CASSLLAGGPHIEQYF | TGTGCCAGCAGCCTCCTCGCGGGGGGGCCGCATATCGAGCAGTACTTC
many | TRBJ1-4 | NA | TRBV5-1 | CASSFRPGGQGEKLFF | TGCGCCAGCAGCTTCCGTCCGGGGGGACAAGGGGAAAAACTGTTTTTT
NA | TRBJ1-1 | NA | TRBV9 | CASSPIGLRSFTEAFF | TGTGCCAGCAGCCCCATTGGCCTCCGGTCGTTCACTGAAGCTTTCTTT
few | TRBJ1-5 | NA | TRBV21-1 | CASSPRETVSVTQPQHF | TGTGCCAGCAGTCCTAGGGAGACGGTCTCGGTGACTCAGCCCCAGCATTTT
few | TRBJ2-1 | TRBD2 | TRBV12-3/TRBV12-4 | CASRKTGTSRQFF | TGTGCCAGCAGGAAAACCGGGACTAGCAGGCAGTTCTTC
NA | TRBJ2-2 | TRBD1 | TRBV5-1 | CASSFRGQGNTGELFF | TGCGCCAGCAGCTTCCGGGGACAGGGGAACACCGGGGAGCTGTTTTTT
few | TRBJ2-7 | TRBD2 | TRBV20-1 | CSATSGKAYEQYF | TGCAGTGCCACTAGCGGGAAAGCCTACGAGCAGTACTTC
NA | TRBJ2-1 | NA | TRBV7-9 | CASSLGLGNNEQFF | TGTGCCAGCAGCTTAGGGTTGGGGAACAATGAGCAGTTCTTC
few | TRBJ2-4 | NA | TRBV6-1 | CASSPPGRDIQYF | TGTGCCAGCAGTCCGCCGGGGCGGGACATTCAGTACTTC